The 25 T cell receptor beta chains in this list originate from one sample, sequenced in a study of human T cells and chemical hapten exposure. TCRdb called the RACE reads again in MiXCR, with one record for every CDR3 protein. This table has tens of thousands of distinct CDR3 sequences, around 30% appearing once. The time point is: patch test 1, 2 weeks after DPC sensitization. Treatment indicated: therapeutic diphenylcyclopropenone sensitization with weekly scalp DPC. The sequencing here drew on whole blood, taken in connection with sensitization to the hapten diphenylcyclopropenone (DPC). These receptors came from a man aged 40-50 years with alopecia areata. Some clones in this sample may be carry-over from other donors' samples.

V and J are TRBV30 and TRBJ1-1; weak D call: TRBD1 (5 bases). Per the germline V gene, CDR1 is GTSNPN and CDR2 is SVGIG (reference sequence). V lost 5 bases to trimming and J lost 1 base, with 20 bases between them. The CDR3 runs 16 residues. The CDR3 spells CAWDGPLFRENTEAFF. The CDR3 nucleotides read TGTGCCTGGGACGGACCACTCTTCAGGGAGAACACTGAAGCTTTCTTT.

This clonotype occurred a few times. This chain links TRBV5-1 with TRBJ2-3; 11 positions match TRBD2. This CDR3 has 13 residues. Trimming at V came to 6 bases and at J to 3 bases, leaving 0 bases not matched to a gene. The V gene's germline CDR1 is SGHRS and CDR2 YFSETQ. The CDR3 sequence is CASTSGRTDTQYF. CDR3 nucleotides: TGCGCCAGCACTAGCGGGAGGACAGATACGCAGTATTTT. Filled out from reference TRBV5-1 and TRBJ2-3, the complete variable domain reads KAGVTQTPRYLIKTRGQQVTLSCSPISGHRSVSWYQQTPGQGLQFLFEYFSETQRNKGNFPGRFSGRQFSNSRSEMNVSTLELGDSALYLCASTSGRTDTQYFGPGTRLTVL.

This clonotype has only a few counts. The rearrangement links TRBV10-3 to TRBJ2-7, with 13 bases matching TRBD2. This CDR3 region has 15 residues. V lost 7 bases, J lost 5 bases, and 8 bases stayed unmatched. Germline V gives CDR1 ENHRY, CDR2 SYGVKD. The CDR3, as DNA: TGTGCCATCACCCCGACTAGCGGGAGGACCCACGAGCAGTACTTC. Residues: CAITPTSGRTHEQYF.

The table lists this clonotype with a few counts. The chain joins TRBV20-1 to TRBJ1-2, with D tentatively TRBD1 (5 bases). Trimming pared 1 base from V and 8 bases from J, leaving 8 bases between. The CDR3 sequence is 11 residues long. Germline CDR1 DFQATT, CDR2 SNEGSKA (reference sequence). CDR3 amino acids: CSARGREGYTF. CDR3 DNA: TGCAGTGCTAGAGGCAGGGAAGGCTACACCTTC.

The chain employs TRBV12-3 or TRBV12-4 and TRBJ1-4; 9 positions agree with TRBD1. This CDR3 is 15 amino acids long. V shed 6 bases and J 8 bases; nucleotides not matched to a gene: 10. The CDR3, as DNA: TGTGCCAGCAGGGATACAGGGGGCTCACGCGAAAAACTGTTTTTT. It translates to CASRDTGGSREKLFF.

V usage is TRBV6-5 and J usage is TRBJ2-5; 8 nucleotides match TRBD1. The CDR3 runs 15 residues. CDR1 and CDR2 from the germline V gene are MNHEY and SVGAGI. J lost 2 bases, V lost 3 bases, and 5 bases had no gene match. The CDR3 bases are TGTGCCAGCAGTTATAAGGGACAGGTACAAGAGACCCAGTACTTC. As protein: CASSYKGQVQETQYF.

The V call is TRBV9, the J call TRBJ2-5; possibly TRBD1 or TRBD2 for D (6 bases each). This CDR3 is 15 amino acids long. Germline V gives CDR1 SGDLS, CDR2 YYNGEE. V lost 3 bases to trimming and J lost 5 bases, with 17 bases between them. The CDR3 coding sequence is TGTGCCAGCAGCGGCAGGGGTACGGGAGTTGAGACCCAGTACTTC. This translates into CASSGRGTGVETQYF.

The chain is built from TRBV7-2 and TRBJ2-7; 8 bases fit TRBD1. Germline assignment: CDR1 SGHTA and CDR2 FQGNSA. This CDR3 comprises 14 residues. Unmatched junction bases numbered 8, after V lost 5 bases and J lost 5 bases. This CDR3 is CASSARDRLHEQYF. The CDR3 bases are TGTGCCAGCAGCGCACGGGACAGGCTGCACGAGCAGTACTTC. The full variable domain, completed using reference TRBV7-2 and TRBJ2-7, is GAGVSQSPSNKVTEKGKDVELRCDPISGHTALYWYRQSLGQGLEFLIYFQGNSAPDKSGLPSDRFSAERTGGSVSTLTIQRTQQEDSAVYLCASSARDRLHEQYFGPGTRLTVT.

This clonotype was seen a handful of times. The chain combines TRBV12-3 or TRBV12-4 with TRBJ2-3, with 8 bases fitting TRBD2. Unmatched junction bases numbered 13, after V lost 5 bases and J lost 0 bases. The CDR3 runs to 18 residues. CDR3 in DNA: TGTGCCAGCAGTCCCGGGGGTAGCGGGAAAACTAGCACAGATACGCAGTATTTT. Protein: CASSPGGSGKTSTDTQYF.

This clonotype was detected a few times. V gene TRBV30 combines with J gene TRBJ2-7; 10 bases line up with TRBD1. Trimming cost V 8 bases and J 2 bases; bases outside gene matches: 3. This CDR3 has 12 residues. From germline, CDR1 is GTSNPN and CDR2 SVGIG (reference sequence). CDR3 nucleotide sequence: TGTGCCGGGACAGGGGACGCCTACGAGCAGTACTTC. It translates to CAGTGDAYEQYF.

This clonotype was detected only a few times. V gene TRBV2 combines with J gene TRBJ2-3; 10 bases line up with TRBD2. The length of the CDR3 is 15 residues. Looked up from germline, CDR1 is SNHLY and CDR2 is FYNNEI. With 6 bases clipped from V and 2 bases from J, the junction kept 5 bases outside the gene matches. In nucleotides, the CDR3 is TGTGCCAGCAGCGTAGCGGGAGGCCTCACAGATACGCAGTATTTT. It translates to CASSVAGGLTDTQYF.

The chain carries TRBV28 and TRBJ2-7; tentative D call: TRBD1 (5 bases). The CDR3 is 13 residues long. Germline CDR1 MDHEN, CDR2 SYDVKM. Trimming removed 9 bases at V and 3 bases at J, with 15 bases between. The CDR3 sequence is CASNSQGYYEQYF. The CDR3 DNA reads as TGTGCCAGTAATTCTCAGGGCTACTACGAGCAGTACTTC.

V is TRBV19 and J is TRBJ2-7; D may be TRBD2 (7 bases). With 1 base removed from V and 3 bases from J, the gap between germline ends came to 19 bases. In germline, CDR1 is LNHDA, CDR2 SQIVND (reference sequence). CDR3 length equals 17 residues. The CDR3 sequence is CASSIVGGGGVHYEQYF. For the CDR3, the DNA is TGTGCCAGTAGTATAGTTGGCGGGGGCGGCGTCCACTACGAGCAGTACTTC.

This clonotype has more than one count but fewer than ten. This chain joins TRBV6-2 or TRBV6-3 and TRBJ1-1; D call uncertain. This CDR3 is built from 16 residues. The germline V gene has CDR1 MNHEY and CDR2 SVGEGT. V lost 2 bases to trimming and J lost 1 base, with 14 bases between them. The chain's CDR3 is CASSYPIAGTNTEAFF. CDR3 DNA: TGTGCCAGCAGTTACCCGATCGCAGGTACGAACACTGAAGCTTTCTTT.

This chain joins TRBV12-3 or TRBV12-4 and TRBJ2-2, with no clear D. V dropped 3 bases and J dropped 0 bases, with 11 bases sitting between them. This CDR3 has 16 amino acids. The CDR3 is CASSFKLPANTGELFF. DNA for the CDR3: TGTGCCAGCAGTTTTAAACTACCCGCGAACACCGGGGAGCTGTTTTTT.

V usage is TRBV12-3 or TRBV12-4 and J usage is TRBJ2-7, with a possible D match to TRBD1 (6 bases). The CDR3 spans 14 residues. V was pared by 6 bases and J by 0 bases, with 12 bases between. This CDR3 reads CASRPGHSSYEQYF. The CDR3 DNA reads TGTGCCAGCAGACCGGGACACAGCTCCTACGAGCAGTACTTC.

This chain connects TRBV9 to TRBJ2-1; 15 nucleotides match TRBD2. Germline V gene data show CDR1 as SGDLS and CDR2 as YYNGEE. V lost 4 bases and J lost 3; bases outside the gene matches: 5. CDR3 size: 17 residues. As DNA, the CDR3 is TGTGCCAGCAGCTTCCCGGGACTAGCGGGAGGCTACAATGAGCAGTTCTTC. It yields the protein CASSFPGLAGGYNEQFF.

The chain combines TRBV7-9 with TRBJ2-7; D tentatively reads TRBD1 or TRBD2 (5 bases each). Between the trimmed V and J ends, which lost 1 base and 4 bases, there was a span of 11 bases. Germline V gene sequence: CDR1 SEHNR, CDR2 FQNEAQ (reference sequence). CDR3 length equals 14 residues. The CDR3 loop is CASSLGDPRYEQYF. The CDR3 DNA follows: TGTGCCAGCAGCTTAGGGGACCCTAGGTACGAGCAGTACTTC.

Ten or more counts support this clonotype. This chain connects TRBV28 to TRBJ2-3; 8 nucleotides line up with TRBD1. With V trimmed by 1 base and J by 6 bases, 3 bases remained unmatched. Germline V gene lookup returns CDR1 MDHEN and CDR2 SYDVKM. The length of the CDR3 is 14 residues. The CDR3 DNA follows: TGTGCCAGCAGTTTATACCAGGGGGCGGATACGCAGTATTTT. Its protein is CASSLYQGADTQYF.

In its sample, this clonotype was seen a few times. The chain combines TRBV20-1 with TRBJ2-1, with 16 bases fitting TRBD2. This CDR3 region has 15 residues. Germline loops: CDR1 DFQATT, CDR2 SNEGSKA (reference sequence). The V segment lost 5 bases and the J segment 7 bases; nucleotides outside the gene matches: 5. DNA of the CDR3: TGCAGTGCTCCGGGACTAGCGGGAGGGACGAATGAGCAGTTCTTC. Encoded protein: CSAPGLAGGTNEQFF.

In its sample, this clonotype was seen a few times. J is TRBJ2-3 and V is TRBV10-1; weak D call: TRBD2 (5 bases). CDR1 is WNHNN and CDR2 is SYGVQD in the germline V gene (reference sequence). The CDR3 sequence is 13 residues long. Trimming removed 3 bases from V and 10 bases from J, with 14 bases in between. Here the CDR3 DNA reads TGCGCCAGCAGTGAACTAATTGAGGGTGCGCAGTATTTT. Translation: CASSELIEGAQYF.

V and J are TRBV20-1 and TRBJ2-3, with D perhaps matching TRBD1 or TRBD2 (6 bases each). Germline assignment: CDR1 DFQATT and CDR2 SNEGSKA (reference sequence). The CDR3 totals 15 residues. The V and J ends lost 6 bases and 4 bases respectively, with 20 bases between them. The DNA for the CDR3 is TGCAGTGCCAAGAGCCCACGGGGGCACGCAGATACGCAGTATTTT. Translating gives CSAKSPRGHADTQYF.

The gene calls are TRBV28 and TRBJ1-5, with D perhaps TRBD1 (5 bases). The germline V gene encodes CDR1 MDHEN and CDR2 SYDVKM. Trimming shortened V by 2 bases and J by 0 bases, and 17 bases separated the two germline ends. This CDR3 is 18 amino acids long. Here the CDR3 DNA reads TGTGCCAGCAGTTTAGAGGGATGGAGAGGGGATAGCAATCAGCCCCAGCATTTT. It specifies CASSLEGWRGDSNQPQHF.

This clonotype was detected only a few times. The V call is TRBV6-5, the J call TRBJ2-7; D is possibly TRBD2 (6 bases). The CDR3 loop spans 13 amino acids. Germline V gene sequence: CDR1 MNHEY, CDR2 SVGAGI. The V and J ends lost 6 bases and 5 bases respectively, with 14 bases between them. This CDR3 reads CASSDGGRDEQYF. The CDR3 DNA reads TGTGCCAGCAGCGACGGGGGACGAGACGAGCAGTACTTC.

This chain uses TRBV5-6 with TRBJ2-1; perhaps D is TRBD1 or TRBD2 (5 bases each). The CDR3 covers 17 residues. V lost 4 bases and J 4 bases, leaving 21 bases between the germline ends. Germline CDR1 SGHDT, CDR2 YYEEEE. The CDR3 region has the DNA TGTGCCAGCAGCGCCGATCTAGGGGAGTCTCCGTACAATGAGCAGTTCTTC. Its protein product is CASSADLGESPYNEQFF.